Included here is one TCR beta chain sequence, with context. The antigen remains unidentified. Germline V gene lookup returns CDR1 SGHDN and CDR2 FVKESK. The CDR3 has 17 amino acids. Losses at the gene ends were 2 bases for V and 0 bases for J; bases not matched to a gene: 3. The data belong to a study of shared clonotypes between healthy human individuals. The study, taken as a whole, reports: Only a few donors were included, so the genetic and exposure-history diversity represented was limited.

Per the original data handling: ImmunoSEQ output held junction-only sequences without quality scores, so filtering differed. Produced via immunoSEQ multiplex PCR; TCRdb's table is partial and in-frame only. Clonal size and the V and J genes are those of that table, whereas D and trimming came from the DNA. The table lists 490,000 or so clones, 76% of them singletons, with 10% to 15% in the top ten. The sequence came from a woman between 40 and 50 years old in good health. Some clones in this sample may be carry-over from other donors' samples. This chain connects TRBV14 to TRBJ2-1; 11 bases align to TRBD2. The sample comprised PBMCs. Written as DNA, the CDR3 is TGTGCCAGCAGCCAATGGCTAGCGGGAGGCTCCTACAATGAGCAGTTCTTC. This translates into CASSQWLAGGSYNEQFF.